These T cell receptor beta chains were read from a single sample in a study of blood T cells in healthy people across ages. TCRdb analysed the 5' RACE reads with MiXCR anew, one entry per CDR3 protein. The table shows roughly 1.4 million distinct CDR3 sequences, with approximately 59% occurring only once. Material: blood. The source is a young man in good health. Each CDR3 is given with its conserved first and last residue. Fields, in order: V gene, J gene, CDR3 protein.

TRBV7-9	TRBJ2-7	CASSPPVGQGIGSYEQYF
TRBV7-2	TRBJ2-3	CASSLGTSPYTQYF
TRBV7-2	TRBJ2-3	CASSPVGDTQYF
TRBV12-3/TRBV12-4	TRBJ1-2	CASSLVTGGSGYTF
TRBV7-9	TRBJ2-7	CASSLGRGGQTYEQYF
TRBV7-9	TRBJ2-7	CASSSLRDSSSYEQYF
TRBV5-4	TRBJ2-7	CASSLLQNEQYF
TRBV3-1	TRBJ2-5	CASSQTGGFQETQYF
TRBV7-9	TRBJ2-1	CASSPRGATEANEQFF
TRBV6-5	TRBJ2-3	CASSYFDRGPDTQYF
TRBV4-1	TRBJ2-1	CASSLGYTVYNEQFF
TRBV7-9	TRBJ1-1	CASLTVARMNTEAFF
TRBV27	TRBJ2-1	CASSFHSDRASSYNEQFF
TRBV6-5	TRBJ2-7	CASSSGGPYERYF
TRBV6-1	TRBJ2-7	CASSEVGTGGYEQYF
TRBV5-1	TRBJ2-5	CASGRQSQETQYF
TRBV5-1	TRBJ1-3	CASSFDRTSGNTIYF
TRBV10-3	TRBJ1-4	CAISESGRIPNEKLFF
TRBV28	TRBJ2-3	CASESAPGLSTDTQYF
TRBV6-6	TRBJ1-1	CASSYGTGSEAFF
TRBV7-9	TRBJ1-4	CASRSGHAEKLFF
TRBV10-2	TRBJ1-2	CASRDRTDYGYTF
TRBV5-1	TRBJ2-7	CASSQIVEQYF
TRBV27	-	CASSLSNGPGEQYF
TRBV29-1	TRBJ2-5	CSVALLAAPETQYF
TRBV5-1	TRBJ2-3	CASSEARWDTDTQYF
TRBV29-1	TRBJ2-1	CSATTGVNEQFF
TRBV12-3/TRBV12-4	TRBJ2-3	CASSAYEGTDTQYF
TRBV7-6	TRBJ2-4	CASSPTSQGIQYF
TRBV2	TRBJ2-4	CASSEALGTGQLEQYF
TRBV4-3	TRBJ1-2	CASSQVEGSHGHTF
TRBV6-5	TRBJ2-7	CASRPPGLEVLGIYEQYF
TRBV29-1	TRBJ2-5	CSVEDRGRETQYF
TRBV15	TRBJ2-7	CATSRYPGQYDYEQYF
TRBV20-1	TRBJ2-7	CSARGLGLATYEQYF
TRBV14	TRBJ2-7	CASSHGLASYNEQYF
TRBV15	-	CATSTGQGVETQYF
TRBV6-5	TRBJ2-1	CASRPTRTFDNEQFF
TRBV6-6	TRBJ2-1	CASSFSSTNEQFF
TRBV4-3	TRBJ2-7	CASSLRDRELYEQYF
TRBV4-1	TRBJ2-3	CASSQGYRGFTDTQYF
TRBV29-1	TRBJ1-1	CSASGARGTEAFF
TRBV21-1	TRBJ1-6	CASSIRNGWQQCYNSPLHF
TRBV27	TRBJ2-7	CASSYGTSYEQYF
TRBV20-1	TRBJ2-3	CSARDLFHQTTGRGSTDTQYF
TRBV20-1	TRBJ2-4	CSARPIIDIQYF
TRBV3-1	-	CASSQEYTGRYNEQYF
TRBV20-1	TRBJ2-7	CSARESRGPSYEQYF
TRBV28	TRBJ2-7	CASSLRTSGEQYF
TRBV29-1	TRBJ2-7	CSVRPGQGENEQYF
TRBV6-2/TRBV6-3	TRBJ2-3	CASKPTAILDTQYF
TRBV25-1	TRBJ2-1	CASRQGEQFF
TRBV6-2/TRBV6-3	TRBJ2-1	CASTPAAQGYNEQFF
TRBV27	TRBJ2-6	CASSPSFGRGANVLTF
TRBV6-6	TRBJ1-6	CASSYSGPPLHF